A single sample gave rise to the 9 T cell receptor beta chains below, sequenced in a study of T cells in women clearing cervical HPV infection. TCRdb's table, derived via immunoSEQ multiplex PCR, lists solely in-frame clones and lacks some. The specimen's table records under 45,000 clones. The sample taken for sequencing was blood buffy coat. These receptors came from a woman aged 18 to 75 with a cervical HPV16 infection that either progressed to CIN3+ or cleared (not recorded which).

In the case of this clone: From the germline J gene comes the end of the CDR3, since the read stops 3 residues before it. The V gene is TRBV2, the J gene TRBJ2-1, with D possibly being TRBD2 (6 bases). The CDR3 runs to 16 residues. Trimming shortened V by 1 base and J by 5 bases, and 15 bases separated the two germline ends. CDR1 is SNHLY and CDR2 is FYNNEI in the germline V gene. Partial CDR3 DNA: TGTGCCAGCAGTGAAGGGGGGACTTTGCGGAACAATGAG. Its translation: CASSEGGTLRNNE. The CDR3 as a whole reads CASSEGGTLRNNEQFF.

As regards this clone: With the read ending 3 residues before the CDR3 end, the germline J gene is used to fill in that end. V is TRBV5-5 and J is TRBJ2-1; 8 nucleotides match TRBD1. Germline V gives CDR1 SGHKS, CDR2 YYEKEE (reference sequence). The CDR3 runs to 15 residues. The J segment lost 6 bases and the V segment lost 5 bases, leaving 10 bases of the junction unmatched. The CDR3 loop reads CASRQQGALSNEQFF. CDR3 DNA (partial): TGTGCCAGCAGACAGCAGGGGGCGTTATCCAATGAG.

As for this clone: The CDR3 end lies 3 residues beyond the end of the read and is filled in from the germline J gene. The V gene is TRBV28, the J gene TRBJ1-5; 8 bases align to TRBD1. J was trimmed by 6 bases and V by 2 bases; bases with no gene match: 6. The CDR3 totals 15 residues. Germline V lookup: CDR1 MDHEN, CDR2 SYDVKM. This CDR3 is CASSLQGAAGQPQHF. The sequenced part of the CDR3 DNA is TGTGCCAGCAGTTTACAGGGGGCGGCAGGTCAGCCC.

About this clone: The read stops 3 residues short of the end of the CDR3; the missing end is completed from the germline J gene. This chain joins TRBV20-1 and TRBJ2-3; D remains unclear. This CDR3 region has 15 residues. Trimming shortened V by 4 bases and J by 2 bases, and 16 bases separated the two germline ends. From germline, CDR1 is DFQATT and CDR2 SNEGSKA (reference sequence). CDR3 DNA, as far as it was read: TGCAGTGCTACCCCCCCCGGTGCATCCACAGATACG. Its protein product is CSATPPGASTDT. The CDR3 in its entirety is CSATPPGASTDTQYF.

As to this clone: From the germline J gene comes the end of the CDR3, since the read stops 3 residues before it. This rearrangement joins TRBV11-2 to TRBJ2-2, with D unclear. With 2 bases removed from V and 2 bases from J, the gap between germline ends came to 6 bases. CDR1 SGHAT and CDR2 FQNNGV come from the germline V gene. There are 14 residues in the CDR3. CDR3 amino acids: CASSLFQNTGELFF. Incomplete CDR3 DNA: TGTGCCAGCAGCTTATTTCAAAACACCGGGGAG.

About this clone itself: The read terminates 3 residues ahead of where the CDR3 ends, so the germline J gene completes it. This chain uses TRBV5-1 with TRBJ2-1; 10 bases align to TRBD2. Per the germline V gene, CDR1 is SGHRS and CDR2 is YFSETQ. Unmatched junction bases numbered 10, after V lost 1 base and J lost 9 bases. The CDR3 totals 16 residues. The CDR3: CASSLSTGTSEGEQFF. Partial CDR3 DNA: TGCGCCAGCAGCTTGTCAACCGGGACTAGCGAAGGTGAG.

A remark on this clone: The DNA ends 3 residues before the CDR3 does, and the rest of the CDR3 is filled in from the germline J gene. The chain joins TRBV7-3 to TRBJ2-1; 13 nucleotides line up with TRBD2. This CDR3 contains 17 residues. The J segment lost 8 bases and the V segment lost 5 bases, leaving 12 bases of the junction unmatched. Germline V lookup: CDR1 SGHTA, CDR2 FQGTGA. Incomplete CDR3 DNA: TGTGCCAGCAGCGCCCTCGGACTAGCGGGGGAGGGGTATGAG. Encoded protein: CASSALGLAGEGYE. The whole CDR3 reads CASSALGLAGEGYEQFF.

Regarding this clone: The read is 3 residues too short to cover the CDR3 end, so that end is filled in from the germline J gene. The V gene is TRBV29-1, the J gene TRBJ2-1; D might be TRBD1 (6 bases). This CDR3 contains 12 residues. V was pared by 4 bases and J by 9 bases, with 13 bases between. Germline CDR1 is SQVTM and CDR2 is ANQGSEA. The sequenced part of the CDR3 DNA is TGCAGCGTTGTGGACAGCCCCTCTGAG. The encoded protein is CSVVDSPSE. The complete CDR3 reads CSVVDSPSEQFF.

CDR3 sequence reads: CASSLTGGGSPLHF. The covered CDR3 bases are TGCGCCAGCAGCCTGACAGGGGGCGGCTCACCC. V usage is TRBV5-1 and J usage is TRBJ1-6; 10 positions agree with TRBD1. With the read ending 3 residues before the CDR3 end, the germline J gene is used to fill in that end. Germline V CDR1 and CDR2: SGHRS, YFSETQ. Trimming cost V 4 bases and J 10 bases; bases outside gene matches: 5. CDR3 size: 14 residues.